The rows below give T cell receptor beta chains drawn from one sample of a study of T cell responses to AZD1222 COVID-19 vaccine. The table came from immunoSEQ multiplex PCR; TCRdb's copy has only in-frame clones and leaves some out. The repertoire has around 100,000 clones, around 94% of them found once; the top ten carry around 2%. The material sequenced was peripheral blood, taken on day 0 of AZD1222 vaccination. Receptor source: an adult in good health. The CDR3 runs from the conserved cysteine through the conserved F or W. A D gene is named only where the DNA matches it firmly. Only part of the rows carry a size: once, few, many, or a class if the clone is expanded.

CDR3	V	J	size	D	length
CASSIGGNEKLFF	TRBV19	TRBJ1-4	.	.	13
CASSSGGSSGANVLTF	TRBV14	TRBJ2-6	.	.	16
CASSRFQDYGYTF	TRBV10-1	TRBJ1-2	.	.	13
CASSPSQRYNEQFF	TRBV7-3	TRBJ2-1	.	.	14
CATSDSGTSAYNEQFF	TRBV24-1	TRBJ2-1	.	TRBD2	16
CASNQAGDTGELFF	TRBV19	TRBJ2-2	.	TRBD2	14
CASSLDRATGNTIYF	TRBV7-8	TRBJ1-3	once	.	15
CASSPSGEQSPLHF	TRBV28	TRBJ1-6	once	.	14
CASSLRVPDTQYF	TRBV5-8	TRBJ2-3	.	.	13
CASSYSGAGGYTF	TRBV6-5	TRBJ1-2	.	.	13
CSASLILAHEQFF	TRBV20-1	TRBJ2-1	.	.	13
CASITGGLRNTEAFF	TRBV19	TRBJ1-1	.	TRBD1	15
CASSLGSGGYNEQFF	TRBV6-5	TRBJ2-1	.	TRBD1	15
CASSLTQGAGGYTF	TRBV7-2	TRBJ1-2	.	TRBD1	14
CSGTKTGGADSPLHF	TRBV29-1	TRBJ1-6	.	TRBD1	15
CASSTGTGGRYTEAFF	TRBV6-6	TRBJ1-1	.	TRBD1	16
CASSLTGGHTEAFF	TRBV11-2	TRBJ1-1	once	TRBD1	14
CASSSRLIAGQTNTGELFF	TRBV9	TRBJ2-2	.	.	19
CASNRPGTTPNEQFF	TRBV23-1	TRBJ2-1	.	.	15
CASSMNLNTQYF	TRBV19	TRBJ2-3	.	.	12
CSVYDPATDTQYF	TRBV29-1	TRBJ2-3	.	.	13
CASSLVSPSGNSYEQYF	TRBV7-9	TRBJ2-7	.	TRBD2	17
CASSLTGDAYPYTF	TRBV5-5	TRBJ1-2	.	.	14
CASSWGSGRALASNEQFF	TRBV6-2/TRBV6-3	TRBJ2-1	.	TRBD2	18
CASSPKNILTGEVYGYTF	TRBV4-2	TRBJ1-2	.	TRBD1	18
CASSLTDKGYEQYF	TRBV7-3	TRBJ2-7	.	.	14
CASSLIQGSTEAFF	TRBV7-8	TRBJ1-1	.	.	14
CASSQSPPPSGNTIYF	TRBV4-3	TRBJ1-3	.	.	16
CASSWNMYVGQPQHF	TRBV7-2	TRBJ1-5	.	.	15
CASSEGSVYVLAGQGYEQYF	TRBV2	TRBJ2-7	.	TRBD1	20
CASSLAGRVNEKLFF	TRBV7-9	TRBJ1-4	.	.	15
CASSLGGVAGANVLTF	TRBV7-2	TRBJ2-6	.	.	16
CASSPGSGAPGALHF	TRBV7-9	TRBJ1-6	once	.	15